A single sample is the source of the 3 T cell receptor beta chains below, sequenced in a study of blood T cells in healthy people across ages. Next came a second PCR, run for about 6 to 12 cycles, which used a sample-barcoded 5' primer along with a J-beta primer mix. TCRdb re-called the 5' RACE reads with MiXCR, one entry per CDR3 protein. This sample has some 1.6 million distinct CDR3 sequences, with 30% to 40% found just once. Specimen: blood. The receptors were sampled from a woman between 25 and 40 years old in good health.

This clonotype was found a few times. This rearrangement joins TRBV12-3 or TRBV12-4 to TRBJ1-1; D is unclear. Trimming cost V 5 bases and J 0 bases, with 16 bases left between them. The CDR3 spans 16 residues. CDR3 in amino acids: CASSPSGDLMNTEAFF. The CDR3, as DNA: TGTGCCAGCAGTCCGAGCGGAGATTTGATGAACACTGAAGCTTTCTTT.

CDR3 loop: CASSQRGLAGGFF. DNA of the CDR3: TGTGCCAGCAGCCAAAGGGGACTAGCGGGAGGGTTCTTC. This rearrangement joins TRBV7-2 to TRBJ2-1, with TRBD2 matching 15 bases. The CDR3 has 13 amino acids. CDR1 SGHTA and CDR2 FQGNSA come from the germline V gene. The J segment lost 15 bases and the V segment lost 5 bases, leaving 5 bases of the junction unmatched.

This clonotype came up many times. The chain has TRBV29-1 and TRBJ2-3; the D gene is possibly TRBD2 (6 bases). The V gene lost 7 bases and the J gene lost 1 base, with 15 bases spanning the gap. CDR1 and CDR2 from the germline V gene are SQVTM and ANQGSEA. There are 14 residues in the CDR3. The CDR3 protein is CSADGGSGTDTQYF. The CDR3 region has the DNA TGCAGCGCTGATGGAGGGAGCGGCACAGATACGCAGTATTTT.